These T cell receptor beta chains were read from a single sample in a study of T cell repertoires in cytomegalovirus infection. Each CDR3 protein gets one entry after TCRdb re-called the reads with MiXCR. The sample carries 120,000 to 150,000 distinct CDR3 sequences, roughly 6.5% recorded once. The sequencing input was PBMCs. These receptors came from a human donor in good health (CMV status not recorded). Some clones in this sample may be carry-over from other donors' samples. CDR3s include the opening cysteine and the closing phenylalanine or tryptophan. D genes are given only for firm matches. Some rows mark clone size as missing; the rest say once, few, many or name a class of expanded clone.

D gene: TRBD1; clone size: many; V gene: TRBV28; J gene: TRBJ2-7; CDR3 DNA: TGTGCCAGCCGACAGGGACGAAACGAGCAGTACTTC; CDR3 protein: CASRQGRNEQYF
D gene: -; clone size: many; V gene: TRBV7-7; J gene: TRBJ2-7; CDR3 DNA: TGTGCTAGCAGCCCGCAGTACTTC; CDR3 protein: CASSPQYF
D gene: -; clone size: few; V gene: TRBV6-1; J gene: TRBJ1-1; CDR3 DNA: TGTGCCAGCAGTGTTGGCAGGGTGACTGAAGCTTTCTTT; CDR3 protein: CASSVGRVTEAFF
D gene: -; clone size: -; V gene: TRBV24-1; J gene: TRBJ1-2; CDR3 DNA: TGTGCCACCAGGTGCTTAACGGGGGACTATGGCTACACCTTC; CDR3 protein: CATRCLTGDYGYTF
D gene: -; clone size: -; V gene: TRBV5-1; J gene: TRBJ1-6; CDR3 DNA: TGCGCCAGCACCCCGGAGGCGATCTATAATTCACCCCTCCACTTT; CDR3 protein: CASTPEAIYNSPLHF
D gene: -; clone size: few; V gene: TRBV4-2; J gene: TRBJ1-2; CDR3 DNA: TGTGCCAGCAGCCAGGGGTTCGGGGACGGAGTTAACTATGGCTACACCTTC; CDR3 protein: CASSQGFGDGVNYGYTF
D gene: TRBD1; clone size: many; V gene: TRBV7-2; J gene: TRBJ1-3; CDR3 DNA: TGTGCCAGCAGCTGGGGGGGGACAGGCTCTGGAAACACCATATATTTT; CDR3 protein: CASSWGGTGSGNTIYF
D gene: -; clone size: many; V gene: TRBV2; J gene: TRBJ2-7; CDR3 DNA: TGTGCCAGCAGTGGACGGGTCGGTCCCTACGAGCAGTACTTC; CDR3 protein: CASSGRVGPYEQYF
D gene: -; clone size: many; V gene: TRBV7-2; J gene: TRBJ2-7; CDR3 DNA: TGTGCCAGCGGAAATCTCCTTGGCGGATCCTACGAGCAGTACTTC; CDR3 protein: CASGNLLGGSYEQYF
D gene: -; clone size: few; V gene: TRBV11-2; J gene: TRBJ2-3; CDR3 DNA: TGTGCCAGCAGCTTCACACACCAGATCACAGATACGCAGTATTTT; CDR3 protein: CASSFTHQITDTQYF
D gene: -; clone size: few; V gene: TRBV19; J gene: TRBJ2-5; CDR3 DNA: TGTGCCAGTAGTATAAGGGACGCAGGAGAGACCCAGTACTTC; CDR3 protein: CASSIRDAGETQYF
D gene: -; clone size: many; V gene: TRBV7-2; J gene: TRBJ1-2; CDR3 DNA: TGTGCCAGCAGTTCTGTTCCCGGGGCAACGAACTATGGCTACACCTTC; CDR3 protein: CASSSVPGATNYGYTF
D gene: TRBD2; clone size: many; V gene: TRBV6-2/TRBV6-3; J gene: TRBJ2-1; CDR3 DNA: TGTGCCAGCAGGACGGTAGCGGGGGCTTACAATGAGCAGTTCTTC; CDR3 protein: CASRTVAGAYNEQFF
D gene: -; clone size: few; V gene: TRBV4-3; J gene: TRBJ2-2; CDR3 DNA: TGCGCCAGCAGCCATTTCTCCAACACCGGGGAGCTGTTTTTT; CDR3 protein: CASSHFSNTGELFF
D gene: TRBD1; clone size: many; V gene: TRBV24-1; J gene: TRBJ2-2; CDR3 DNA: TGTGCCACCAGTGAGACAGGGCCTAACACCGGGGAGCTGTTTTTT; CDR3 protein: CATSETGPNTGELFF
D gene: -; clone size: many; V gene: TRBV7-2; J gene: TRBJ1-5; CDR3 DNA: TGTGCCAGCAGCTCGGGGGGACATAGCAATCAGCCCCAGCATTTT; CDR3 protein: CASSSGGHSNQPQHF
D gene: TRBD2; clone size: many; V gene: TRBV19; J gene: TRBJ2-1; CDR3 DNA: TGTGCCAGTACTAGCTTAGCGGGGGGCCCGTACAATGAGCAGTTCTTC; CDR3 protein: CASTSLAGGPYNEQFF
D gene: -; clone size: many; V gene: TRBV28; J gene: TRBJ1-2; CDR3 DNA: TGTGCCAGCAGTACCCGGGACTACTATGGCTACACCTTC; CDR3 protein: CASSTRDYYGYTF
D gene: -; clone size: many; V gene: TRBV7-2; J gene: TRBJ1-5; CDR3 DNA: TGTGCCAGCAGCTTAGACCCCGGGCAAAATCAGCCCCAGCATTTT; CDR3 protein: CASSLDPGQNQPQHF
D gene: -; clone size: -; V gene: TRBV19; J gene: TRBJ1-1; CDR3 DNA: TGTGCCAGTAGTATCCGGGACGGGTACACTGAAGCTTTCTTT; CDR3 protein: CASSIRDGYTEAFF
D gene: TRBD2; clone size: many; V gene: TRBV7-3; J gene: TRBJ2-1; CDR3 DNA: TGTGCCAGCAGCTTAACCCCTAGCGGGTACAATGAGCAGTTCTTC; CDR3 protein: CASSLTPSGYNEQFF
D gene: TRBD1; clone size: few; V gene: TRBV28; J gene: TRBJ1-6; CDR3 DNA: TGTGCCAGCAGCCAACGACAGGGGAAATCCTATAATTCACCCCTCCACTTT; CDR3 protein: CASSQRQGKSYNSPLHF
D gene: -; clone size: many; V gene: TRBV7-6; J gene: TRBJ2-7; CDR3 DNA: TGTGCCAGCAGCTCCCGATACGAGCAGTACTTC; CDR3 protein: CASSSRYEQYF
D gene: -; clone size: many; V gene: TRBV4-1; J gene: TRBJ1-2; CDR3 DNA: TGCGCCAGCAGCCAGAACGCCTTAGCTAACTATGGCTACACCTTC; CDR3 protein: CASSQNALANYGYTF
D gene: TRBD1; clone size: many; V gene: TRBV4-1; J gene: TRBJ1-3; CDR3 DNA: TGCGCCAGCAGCAAGGGACAGTCACTTGGAAACACCATATATTTT; CDR3 protein: CASSKGQSLGNTIYF
D gene: -; clone size: many; V gene: TRBV6-4; J gene: TRBJ1-5; CDR3 DNA: TGTGCCAGCAGTGAAGGGGTGAGTCAGCCCCAGCATTTT; CDR3 protein: CASSEGVSQPQHF
D gene: -; clone size: many; V gene: TRBV28; J gene: TRBJ1-4; CDR3 DNA: TGTGCCAGCAGCCCACCAGACGCAACTAATGAAAAACTGTTTTTT; CDR3 protein: CASSPPDATNEKLFF
D gene: -; clone size: few; V gene: TRBV15; J gene: TRBJ1-4; CDR3 DNA: TGTGCCACCGGGGCAGGGTATGAAAAACTGTTTTTT; CDR3 protein: CATGAGYEKLFF
D gene: -; clone size: many; V gene: TRBV19; J gene: TRBJ1-4; CDR3 DNA: TGTGCCAGTATCGACGGGGGCCGGAATGAAAAACTGTTTTTT; CDR3 protein: CASIDGGRNEKLFF
D gene: -; clone size: many; V gene: TRBV7-2; J gene: TRBJ2-5; CDR3 DNA: TGTGCCAGCAGCTTAGTCCTAGGTTTGGAGACCCAGTACTTC; CDR3 protein: CASSLVLGLETQYF
D gene: -; clone size: many; V gene: TRBV20-1; J gene: TRBJ2-7; CDR3 DNA: TGCAGTGCTAGTCAACAGGGTATGGGTGAGCAGTACTTC; CDR3 protein: CSASQQGMGEQYF
D gene: -; clone size: many; V gene: TRBV7-8; J gene: TRBJ2-1; CDR3 DNA: TGTGCCAGCAGCCCGGGGTCGGGGGCAGGAGGACTCAATGAGCAGTTCTTC; CDR3 protein: CASSPGSGAGGLNEQFF
D gene: -; clone size: many; V gene: TRBV12-3/TRBV12-4; J gene: TRBJ2-3; CDR3 DNA: TGTGCCAGCAGTCGGGACTCTCCTCCAGATACGCAGTATTTT; CDR3 protein: CASSRDSPPDTQYF
D gene: -; clone size: many; V gene: TRBV6-5; J gene: TRBJ1-1; CDR3 DNA: TGTGCCAGCAGTTATTTCGGGATATCGAACACTGAAGCTTTCTTT; CDR3 protein: CASSYFGISNTEAFF
D gene: TRBD1; clone size: -; V gene: TRBV29-1; J gene: TRBJ1-2; CDR3 DNA: TGCAGCGTTGTAGCGGGACAGGGGGCGATGGATGACTATGGCTACACCTTC; CDR3 protein: CSVVAGQGAMDDYGYTF
D gene: -; clone size: few; V gene: TRBV2; J gene: TRBJ1-1; CDR3 DNA: TGTGCCAGCAGTTTCGGGACCGTGAACACTGAAGCTTTCTTT; CDR3 protein: CASSFGTVNTEAFF
D gene: -; clone size: many; V gene: TRBV5-1; J gene: TRBJ2-1; CDR3 DNA: TGCGCCAGCAGCTTAATCGGCACCCTAACCAATGAGCAGTTCTTC; CDR3 protein: CASSLIGTLTNEQFF
D gene: TRBD1; clone size: few; V gene: TRBV29-1; J gene: TRBJ2-7; CDR3 DNA: TGCAGCGTTGGACAGGGCCTCTCCTACGAGCAGTACTTC; CDR3 protein: CSVGQGLSYEQYF
D gene: TRBD1; clone size: few; V gene: TRBV6-2/TRBV6-3; J gene: TRBJ2-4; CDR3 DNA: TGTGCCAGCAGTACTGGGACAGTCAAAAACATTCAGTACTTC; CDR3 protein: CASSTGTVKNIQYF
D gene: TRBD2; clone size: many; V gene: TRBV28; J gene: TRBJ2-3; CDR3 DNA: TGTGCCAGCACCCATTCGACTAGCGGGGGCACAGATACGCAGTATTTT; CDR3 protein: CASTHSTSGGTDTQYF
D gene: -; clone size: -; V gene: TRBV25-1; J gene: TRBJ1-1; CDR3 DNA: TGTGCCAGCAGTGCAGGAGGGCGAATTGTCAAAGCTTTCTTT; CDR3 protein: CASSAGGRIVKAFF
D gene: TRBD1; clone size: many; V gene: TRBV19; J gene: TRBJ1-6; CDR3 DNA: TGTGCCAGTAGTATGGACCGACAGGGGGCCGATAATTCACCCCTCCACTTT; CDR3 protein: CASSMDRQGADNSPLHF
D gene: TRBD1; clone size: many; V gene: TRBV24-1; J gene: TRBJ2-1; CDR3 DNA: TGTGCCACCAGTGACCGACAGGGGAAGGCTGAGCAGTTCTTC; CDR3 protein: CATSDRQGKAEQFF
D gene: -; clone size: few; V gene: TRBV19; J gene: TRBJ1-4; CDR3 DNA: TGTGCCAGTAGTATTTGGCAGACTAATGAAAAACTGTTTTTT; CDR3 protein: CASSIWQTNEKLFF
D gene: -; clone size: many; V gene: TRBV2; J gene: TRBJ1-4; CDR3 DNA: TGTGCCAGCAGTGAAGTAAGGGGATTTAATGAAAAACTGTTTTTT; CDR3 protein: CASSEVRGFNEKLFF
D gene: -; clone size: -; V gene: TRBV5-4; J gene: TRBJ2-3; CDR3 DNA: TGTGCCAGCAGCCCTACAGGGACGGATACGCAGTATTTT; CDR3 protein: CASSPTGTDTQYF
D gene: -; clone size: many; V gene: TRBV12-3/TRBV12-4; J gene: TRBJ2-5; CDR3 DNA: TGTGCCAGCAGTTTAGGGTCCGCCGGGCAAGAGACCCAGTACTTC; CDR3 protein: CASSLGSAGQETQYF
D gene: -; clone size: many; V gene: TRBV7-2; J gene: TRBJ2-1; CDR3 DNA: TGTGCCAGCAGTCAGGGCACCTACAATGAGCAGTTCTTC; CDR3 protein: CASSQGTYNEQFF
D gene: TRBD1; clone size: many; V gene: TRBV2; J gene: TRBJ1-2; CDR3 DNA: TGTGCCAGCAGTACTCGACAGGGGGCCTATGGCTACACCTTC; CDR3 protein: CASSTRQGAYGYTF
D gene: TRBD1; clone size: few; V gene: TRBV12-5; J gene: TRBJ2-3; CDR3 DNA: TGTGCTAGTGCCCGGGACAGGGCCACAGATACGCAGTATTTT; CDR3 protein: CASARDRATDTQYF
D gene: -; clone size: few; V gene: TRBV6-5; J gene: TRBJ1-2; CDR3 DNA: TGTGCCAGCAGGGAACCGGGGATGGACGGCTACACCTTC; CDR3 protein: CASREPGMDGYTF
D gene: TRBD2; clone size: many; V gene: TRBV7-2; J gene: TRBJ2-7; CDR3 DNA: TGTGCCAGCAGCTTTCCGGGACTAGCGGGGCCTAACTCCTACGAGCAGTACTTC; CDR3 protein: CASSFPGLAGPNSYEQYF
D gene: -; clone size: many; V gene: TRBV11-2; J gene: TRBJ1-2; CDR3 DNA: TGTGCCAGCAGCTTCGCCGTCGGATTAAACTATGGCTACACCTTC; CDR3 protein: CASSFAVGLNYGYTF
D gene: TRBD1; clone size: many; V gene: TRBV7-8; J gene: TRBJ2-5; CDR3 DNA: TGTGCCAGCAGCCCCGGACAGGGAAAAGCGGAGACCCAGTACTTC; CDR3 protein: CASSPGQGKAETQYF
D gene: -; clone size: few; V gene: TRBV29-1; J gene: TRBJ2-3; CDR3 DNA: TGCAGCGTACAGGGCTTCGGCACAGATACGCAGTATTTT; CDR3 protein: CSVQGFGTDTQYF